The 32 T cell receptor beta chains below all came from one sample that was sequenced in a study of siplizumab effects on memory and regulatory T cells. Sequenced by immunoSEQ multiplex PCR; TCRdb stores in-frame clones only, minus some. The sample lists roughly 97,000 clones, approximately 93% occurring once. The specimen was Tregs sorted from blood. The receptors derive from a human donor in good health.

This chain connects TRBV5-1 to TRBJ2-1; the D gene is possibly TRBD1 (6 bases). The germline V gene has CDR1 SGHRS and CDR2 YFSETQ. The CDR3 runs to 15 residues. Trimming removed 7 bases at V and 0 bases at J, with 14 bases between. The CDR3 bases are TGCGCCAGCGGTGGACAGAAAAGCTCCTACAATGAGCAGTTCTTC. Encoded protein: CASGGQKSSYNEQFF.

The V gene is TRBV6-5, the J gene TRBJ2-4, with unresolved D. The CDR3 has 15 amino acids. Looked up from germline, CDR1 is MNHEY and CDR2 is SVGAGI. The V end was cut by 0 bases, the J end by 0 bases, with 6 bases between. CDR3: CASSYSQLAKNIQYF. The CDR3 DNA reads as TGTGCCAGCAGTTACTCTCAGCTAGCCAAAAACATTCAGTACTTC.

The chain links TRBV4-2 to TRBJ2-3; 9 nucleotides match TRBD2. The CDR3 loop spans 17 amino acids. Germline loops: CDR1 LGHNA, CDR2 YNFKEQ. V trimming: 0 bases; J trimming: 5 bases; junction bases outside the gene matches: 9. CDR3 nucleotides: TGTGCCAGCAGCCAAGATGTGGGACTAGCTAGAGGAGATACGCAGTATTTT. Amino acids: CASSQDVGLARGDTQYF.

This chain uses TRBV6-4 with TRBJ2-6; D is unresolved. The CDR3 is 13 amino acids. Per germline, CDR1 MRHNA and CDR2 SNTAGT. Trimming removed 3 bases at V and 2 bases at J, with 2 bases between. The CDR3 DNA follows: TGTGCCAGCAGTGAAACTGGGGCCAACGTCCTGACTTTC. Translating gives CASSETGANVLTF.

CDR3 amino acids: CASSPKSGTSGTHSYEQYF. CDR3 bases: TGTGCCAGCTCACCAAAATCCGGGACTAGCGGGACACATTCCTACGAGCAGTACTTC. The chain joins TRBV18 to TRBJ2-7, with 13 bases matching TRBD2. The CDR3 is made up of 19 amino acids. Germline V gene lookup returns CDR1 KGHSH and CDR2 LQKENI. V lost 2 bases, J lost 1 base, and 11 bases stayed unmatched.

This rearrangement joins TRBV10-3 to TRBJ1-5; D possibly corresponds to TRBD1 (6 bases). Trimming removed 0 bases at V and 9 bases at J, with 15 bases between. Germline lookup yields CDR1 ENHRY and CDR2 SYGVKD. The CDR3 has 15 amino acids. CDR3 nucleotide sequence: TGTGCCATCAGTGAGTCAAGGGACATAATTGGGCCCCAGCATTTT. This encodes CAISESRDIIGPQHF.

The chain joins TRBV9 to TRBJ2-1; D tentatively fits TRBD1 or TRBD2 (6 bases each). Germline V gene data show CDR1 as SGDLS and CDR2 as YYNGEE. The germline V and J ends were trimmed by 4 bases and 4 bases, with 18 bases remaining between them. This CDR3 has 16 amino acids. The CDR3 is CASSPGGLAEYNEQFF. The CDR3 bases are TGTGCCAGCAGCCCTGGGGGGCTAGCAGAATACAATGAGCAGTTCTTC. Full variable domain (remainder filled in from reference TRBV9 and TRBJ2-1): DSGVTQTPKHLITATGQRVTLRCSPRSGDLSVYWYQQSLDQGLQFLIQYYNGEERAKGNILERFSAQQFPDLHSELNLSSLELGDSALYFCASSPGGLAEYNEQFFGPGTRLTVL.

The CDR3 sequence is CASSIGGRTMNTEAFF. The CDR3 DNA reads as TGTGCCAGTAGTATCGGGGGCAGGACAATGAACACTGAAGCTTTCTTT. The chain uses TRBV19 and TRBJ1-1; D might be TRBD1 (6 bases). Germline V lookup: CDR1 LNHDA, CDR2 SQIVND (reference sequence). The length of the CDR3 is 16 residues. Trimming pared 3 bases from V and 0 bases from J, leaving 14 bases between. Full variable domain (rest looked up from reference TRBV19 and TRBJ1-1): DGGITQSPKYLFRKEGQNVTLSCEQNLNHDAMYWYRQDPGQGLRLIYYSQIVNDFQKGDIAEGYSVSREKKESFPLTVTSAQKNPTAFYLCASSIGGRTMNTEAFFGQGTRLTVV.

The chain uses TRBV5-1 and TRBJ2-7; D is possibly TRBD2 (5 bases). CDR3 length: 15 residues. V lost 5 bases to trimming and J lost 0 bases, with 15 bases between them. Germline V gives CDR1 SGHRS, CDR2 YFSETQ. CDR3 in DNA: TGCGCCAGCAGGCGCCCCGGGATAGGCTCCTACGAGCAGTACTTC. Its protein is CASRRPGIGSYEQYF.

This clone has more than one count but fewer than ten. CDR3: CASSQEREKLFF. The CDR3 region has the DNA TGTGCCAGCAGCCAAGAACGCGAAAAACTGTTTTTT. This chain links TRBV4-2 with TRBJ1-4, with D uncertain. The CDR3 has 12 residues. In germline, CDR1 is LGHNA, CDR2 YNFKEQ. V lost 0 bases to trimming and J lost 8 bases, with 4 bases between them.

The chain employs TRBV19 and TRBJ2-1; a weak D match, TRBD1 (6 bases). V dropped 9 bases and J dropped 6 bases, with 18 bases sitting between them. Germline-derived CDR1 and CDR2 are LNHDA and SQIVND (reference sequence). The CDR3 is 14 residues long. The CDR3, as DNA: TGTGCCAGCCAAAAGGCTTCAGGGGTCAATGAGCAGTTCTTC. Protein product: CASQKASGVNEQFF.

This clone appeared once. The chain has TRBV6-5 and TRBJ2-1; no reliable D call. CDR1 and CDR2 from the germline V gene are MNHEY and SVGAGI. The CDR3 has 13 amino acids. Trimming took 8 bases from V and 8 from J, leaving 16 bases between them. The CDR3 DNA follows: TGTGCCAGCGCTAAACTTGGCTCGGATGAGCAGTTCTTC. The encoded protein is CASAKLGSDEQFF.

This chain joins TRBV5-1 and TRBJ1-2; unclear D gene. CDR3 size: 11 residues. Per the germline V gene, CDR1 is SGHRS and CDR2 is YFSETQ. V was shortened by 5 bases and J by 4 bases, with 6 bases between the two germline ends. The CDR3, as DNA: TGCGCCAGCAGGGGTCTCTATGGCTACACCTTC. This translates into CASRGLYGYTF. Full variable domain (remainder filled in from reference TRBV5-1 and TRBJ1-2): KAGVTQTPRYLIKTRGQQVTLSCSPISGHRSVSWYQQTPGQGLQFLFEYFSETQRNKGNFPGRFSGRQFSNSRSEMNVSTLELGDSALYLCASRGLYGYTFGSGTRLTVV.

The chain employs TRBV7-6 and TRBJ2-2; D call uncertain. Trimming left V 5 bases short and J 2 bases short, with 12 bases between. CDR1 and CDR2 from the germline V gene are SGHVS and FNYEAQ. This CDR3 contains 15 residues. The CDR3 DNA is TGTGCCAGCAGCCCAAGCCGGCTAAACACCGGGGAGCTGTTTTTT. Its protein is CASSPSRLNTGELFF.

Here the CDR3 reads CASSTRRLANSTDTQYF. CDR3 DNA sequence: TGTGCCAGCAGCACTAGACGGCTAGCGAATTCCACAGATACGCAGTATTTT. This rearrangement joins TRBV7-2 to TRBJ2-3; possible D gene TRBD2, 6 bases. V was shortened by 5 bases and J by 2 bases, with 20 bases between the two germline ends. In germline, CDR1 is SGHTA, CDR2 FQGNSA. This CDR3 is 17 amino acids long.

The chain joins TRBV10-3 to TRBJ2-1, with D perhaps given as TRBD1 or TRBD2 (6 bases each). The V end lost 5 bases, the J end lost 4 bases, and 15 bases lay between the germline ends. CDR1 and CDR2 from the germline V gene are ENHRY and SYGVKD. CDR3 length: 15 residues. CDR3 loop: CAISSFTGTYNEQFF. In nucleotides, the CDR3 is TGTGCCATCAGTTCTTTTACAGGGACTTACAATGAGCAGTTCTTC.

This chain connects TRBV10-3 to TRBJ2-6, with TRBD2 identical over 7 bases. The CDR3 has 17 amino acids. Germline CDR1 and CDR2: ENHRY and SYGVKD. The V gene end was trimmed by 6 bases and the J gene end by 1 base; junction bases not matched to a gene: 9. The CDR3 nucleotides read TGTGCCATCAGAGCCCCCGGACTAGAATCTGGGGCCAACGTCCTGACTTTC. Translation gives CAIRAPGLESGANVLTF.

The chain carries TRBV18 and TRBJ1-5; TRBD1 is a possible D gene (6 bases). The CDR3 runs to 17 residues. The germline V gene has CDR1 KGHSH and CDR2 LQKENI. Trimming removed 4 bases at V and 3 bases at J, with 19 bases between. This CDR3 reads CASSLAQFRGTNQPQHF. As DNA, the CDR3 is TGTGCCAGCTCACTAGCGCAATTCAGGGGCACCAATCAGCCCCAGCATTTT.

CDR3 protein: CASSLMDGEAFF. DNA of the CDR3: TGTGCCAGCTCACTCATGGACGGTGAAGCTTTCTTT. V and J are TRBV18 and TRBJ1-1, with D hard to call. This CDR3 has 12 residues. CDR1 is KGHSH, CDR2 LQKENI, per germline. The ends were cut back, 4 bases at V and 7 bases at J, with 10 bases in the middle.

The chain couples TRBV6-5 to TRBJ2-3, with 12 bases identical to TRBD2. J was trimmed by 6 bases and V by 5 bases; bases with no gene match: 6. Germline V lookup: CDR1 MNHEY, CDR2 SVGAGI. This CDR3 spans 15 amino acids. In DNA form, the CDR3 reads TGTGCCAGCAGTCCCGGGACTAGCGGGTCGGATACGCAGTATTTT. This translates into CASSPGTSGSDTQYF.

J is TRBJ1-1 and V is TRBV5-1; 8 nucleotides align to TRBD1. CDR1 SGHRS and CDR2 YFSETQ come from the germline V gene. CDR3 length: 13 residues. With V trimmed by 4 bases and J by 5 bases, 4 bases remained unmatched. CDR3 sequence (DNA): TGCGCCAGCAGCCCGAACAGGGGGACTGAAGCTTTCTTT. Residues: CASSPNRGTEAFF.

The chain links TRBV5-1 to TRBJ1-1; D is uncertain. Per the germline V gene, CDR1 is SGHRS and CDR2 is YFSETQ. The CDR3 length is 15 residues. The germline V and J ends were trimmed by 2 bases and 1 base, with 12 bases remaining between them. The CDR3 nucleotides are TGCGCCAGCAGCTTAGGAGGCGGCCGGAACACTGAAGCTTTCTTT. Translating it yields CASSLGGGRNTEAFF.

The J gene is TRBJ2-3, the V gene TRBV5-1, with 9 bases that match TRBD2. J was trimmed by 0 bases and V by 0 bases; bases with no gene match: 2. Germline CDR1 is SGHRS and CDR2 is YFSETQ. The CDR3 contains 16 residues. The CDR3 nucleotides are TGCGCCAGCAGCTTGGGGACTAGCGTGAGCACAGATACGCAGTATTTT. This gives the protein CASSLGTSVSTDTQYF.

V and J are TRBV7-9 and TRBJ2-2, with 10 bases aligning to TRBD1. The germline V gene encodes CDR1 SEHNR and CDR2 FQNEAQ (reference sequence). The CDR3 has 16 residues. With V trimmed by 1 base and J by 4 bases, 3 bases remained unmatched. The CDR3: CASSLGQGASTGELFF. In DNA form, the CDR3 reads TGTGCCAGCAGCTTAGGACAGGGGGCTAGCACCGGGGAGCTGTTTTTT.

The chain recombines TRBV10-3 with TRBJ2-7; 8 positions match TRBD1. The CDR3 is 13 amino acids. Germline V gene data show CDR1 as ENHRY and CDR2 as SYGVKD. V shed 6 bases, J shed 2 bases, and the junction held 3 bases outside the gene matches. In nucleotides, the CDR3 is TGTGCCATCAGCAGGACAGGGACCTACGAGCAGTACTTC. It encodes CAISRTGTYEQYF.

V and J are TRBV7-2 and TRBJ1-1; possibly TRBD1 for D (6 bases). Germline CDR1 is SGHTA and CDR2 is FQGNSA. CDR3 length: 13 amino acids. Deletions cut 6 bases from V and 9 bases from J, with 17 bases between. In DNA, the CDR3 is TGTGCCAGCAGGAGTCAGGGGCGGGGGAAAGCTTTCTTT. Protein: CASRSQGRGKAFF.

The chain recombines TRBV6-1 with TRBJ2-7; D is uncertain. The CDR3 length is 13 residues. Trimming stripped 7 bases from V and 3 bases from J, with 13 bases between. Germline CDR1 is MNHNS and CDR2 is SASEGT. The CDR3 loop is CASNPGGFYEQYF. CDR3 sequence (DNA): TGTGCCAGCAACCCGGGTGGGTTCTACGAGCAGTACTTC.

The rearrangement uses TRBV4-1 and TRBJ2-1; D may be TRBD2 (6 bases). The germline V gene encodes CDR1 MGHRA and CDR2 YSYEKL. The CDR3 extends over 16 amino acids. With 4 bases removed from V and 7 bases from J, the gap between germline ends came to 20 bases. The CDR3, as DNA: TGCGCCAGCAGCCTCCTGGACTACGCGGGAATAAATGAGCAGTTCTTC. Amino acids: CASSLLDYAGINEQFF.

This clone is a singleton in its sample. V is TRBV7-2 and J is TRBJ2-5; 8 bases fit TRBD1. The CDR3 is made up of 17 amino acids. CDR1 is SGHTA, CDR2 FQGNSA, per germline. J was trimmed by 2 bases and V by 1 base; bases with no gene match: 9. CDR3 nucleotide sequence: TGTGCCAGCAGCTTAGTAGTGACAGGGGCGGGTCAAGAGACCCAGTACTTC. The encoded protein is CASSLVVTGAGQETQYF.

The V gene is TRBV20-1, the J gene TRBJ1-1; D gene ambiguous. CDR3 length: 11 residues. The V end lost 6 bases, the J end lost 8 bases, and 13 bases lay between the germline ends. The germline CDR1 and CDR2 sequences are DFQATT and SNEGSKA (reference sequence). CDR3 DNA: TGCAGTGCCTTTCACCTGGGGGAAGCTTTCTTT. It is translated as CSAFHLGEAFF.

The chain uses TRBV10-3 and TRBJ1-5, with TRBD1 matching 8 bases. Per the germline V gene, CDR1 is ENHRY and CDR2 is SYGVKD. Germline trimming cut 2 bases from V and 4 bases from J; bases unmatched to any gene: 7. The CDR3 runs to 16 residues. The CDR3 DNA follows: TGTGCCATCAGTGAGGCAGGGGGCGCTGGGAATCAGCCCCAGCATTTT. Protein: CAISEAGGAGNQPQHF.

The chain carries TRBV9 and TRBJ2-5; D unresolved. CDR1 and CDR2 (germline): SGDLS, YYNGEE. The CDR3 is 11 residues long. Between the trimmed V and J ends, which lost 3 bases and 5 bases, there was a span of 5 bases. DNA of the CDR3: TGTGCCAGCAGCGGTGGGGAGACCCAGTACTTC. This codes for CASSGGETQYF.